These 32 T cell receptor beta chains share one sample of origin, sequenced in a study of cytomegalovirus exposure and HLA in healthy donors. Primers for the PCR totalled 60 Vbeta and 13 Jbeta. This table comes from immunoSEQ multiplex PCR, and its TCRdb copy is limited to in-frame clones, with some not included. This sample has over 150,000 clones; more than 75% occur once, and the top ten carry approximately 8%. What was sequenced was PBMCs. These receptors all stem from a young man in good health and CMV-seropositive.

This chain connects TRBV19 to TRBJ1-1; 11 nucleotides align to TRBD1. Germline V gives CDR1 LNHDA, CDR2 SQIVND (reference sequence). With V trimmed by 4 bases and J by 7 bases, 8 bases remained unmatched. The CDR3 sequence is 15 residues long. CDR3 nucleotides: TGTGCCAGTAGTAATGGACAGGGGGCATCGAGTGAAGCTTTCTTT. It translates to CASSNGQGASSEAFF.

The chain joins TRBV11-3 to TRBJ2-3, with D hard to call. V was shortened by 2 bases and J by 5 bases, with 8 bases between the two germline ends. The CDR3 is 13 residues long. Germline CDR1 reads SGHNT; CDR2 reads YENEEA. The CDR3 spells CASSLTSQDTQYF. The DNA for the CDR3 is TGTGCCAGCAGCTTAACGTCACAAGATACGCAGTATTTT. Drawing the rest from reference TRBV11-3 and TRBJ2-3, the complete variable domain is EAGVVQSPRYKIIEKKQPVAFWCNPISGHNTLYWYLQNLGQGPELLIRYENEEAVDDSQLPKDRFSAERLKGVDSTLKIQPAELGDSAVYLCASSLTSQDTQYFGPGTRLTVL.

The chain uses TRBV5-6 and TRBJ2-1; 10 bases are shared with TRBD2. Trimming cost V 5 bases and J 13 bases; bases outside gene matches: 15. The germline V gene has CDR1 SGHDT and CDR2 YYEEEE. CDR3 length: 15 residues. The CDR3 nucleotides read TGTGCCAGCAGTTACCGGGAGCGGGGGGGCTCTGATCAGTTCTTC. It is translated as CASSYRERGGSDQFF.

The chain joins TRBV7-2 to TRBJ2-7; 13 nucleotides line up with TRBD2. This CDR3 is built from 17 residues. Germline V CDR1 and CDR2: SGHTA, FQGNSA. V lost 5 bases, J lost 5 bases, and 12 bases stayed unmatched. The CDR3 nucleotides are TGTGCCAGCAGCCTTGGGACTAGCGGGGTCCTTTTGAACGAGCAGTACTTC. Encoded protein: CASSLGTSGVLLNEQYF.

The V call is TRBV4-1, the J call TRBJ1-1, with 9 nucleotides matching TRBD1. V shed 4 bases, J shed 1 base, and the junction held 7 bases outside the gene matches. CDR1 and CDR2 from the germline V gene are MGHRA and YSYEKL. This CDR3 is 16 amino acids long. CDR3 bases: TGCGCCAGCAGCCTAAACCCGGGACAGGGGAACACTGAAGCTTTCTTT. Translated: CASSLNPGQGNTEAFF.

Only one count was recorded for this clone. The gene calls are TRBV9 and TRBJ2-5, with 13 bases identical to TRBD2. The CDR3 has 15 amino acids. Germline CDR1 is SGDLS and CDR2 is YYNGEE. V gave up 3 bases and J gave up 3 bases; unmatched junction bases: 2. CDR3 sequence (DNA): TGTGCCAGCAGCGCCACTAGCGGGAGGGAAGAGACCCAGTACTTC. Translation: CASSATSGREETQYF.

A few counts support this clone. J is TRBJ2-5 and V is TRBV9, with TRBD1 matching over 9 bases. With 2 bases clipped from V and 3 bases from J, the junction kept 5 bases outside the gene matches. CDR3 length: 15 residues. Germline V gives CDR1 SGDLS, CDR2 YYNGEE. CDR3 DNA sequence: TGTGCCAGCAGCGTTGGACAGGGGCAAGAAGAGACCCAGTACTTC. It yields the protein CASSVGQGQEETQYF.

The genes are TRBV28 and TRBJ2-1, with 13 bases fitting TRBD2. The length of the CDR3 is 17 residues. CDR1 and CDR2 from the germline V gene are MDHEN and SYDVKM. V gave up 5 bases and J gave up 5 bases; unmatched junction bases: 9. In DNA form, the CDR3 reads TGTGCCAGCAGTCTCACCGCCGGGACTAGCGGGAACAATGAGCAGTTCTTC. It is translated as CASSLTAGTSGNNEQFF.

The chain couples TRBV9 to TRBJ1-1; D might be TRBD1 (5 bases). Trimming removed 5 bases at V and 7 bases at J, with 12 bases between. CDR1 is SGDLS and CDR2 is YYNGEE in the germline V gene. The CDR3 length is 12 residues. This CDR3 is CASSRGQFEAFF. CDR3 bases: TGTGCCAGCAGTAGGGGTCAATTTGAAGCTTTCTTT.

This rearrangement joins TRBV7-2 to TRBJ2-2, with 11 bases identical to TRBD1. CDR3 length: 16 amino acids. The V gene end was trimmed by 10 bases and the J gene end by 5 bases; junction bases not matched to a gene: 12. Per the germline V gene, CDR1 is SGHTA and CDR2 is FQGNSA. CDR3 in DNA: TGTGCCACTCAGGGCAATCGGGACAGGGGGACCGGGGAGCTGTTTTTT. Translating gives CATQGNRDRGTGELFF.

This clone was observed once. This chain connects TRBV5-1 to TRBJ1-1, with TRBD1 matching 10 bases. CDR1 is SGHRS, CDR2 YFSETQ, per germline. The CDR3 runs 15 residues. V lost 5 bases and J lost 6; bases outside the gene matches: 10. Here the CDR3 DNA reads TGCGCCAGCAGGGAACCCGGGACAGGGGACTCTGAAGCTTTCTTT. This gives the protein CASREPGTGDSEAFF.

The chain employs TRBV7-2 and TRBJ1-2; 9 bases agree with TRBD1. The V segment lost 5 bases and the J segment 4 bases; nucleotides outside the gene matches: 5. The germline CDR1 and CDR2 sequences are SGHTA and FQGNSA. This CDR3 has 14 amino acids. The CDR3 coding sequence is TGTGCCAGCAGCCCTACAGGGGGCGGCTATGGCTACACCTTC. Amino acid sequence: CASSPTGGGYGYTF.

The chain couples TRBV6-1 to TRBJ2-2; TRBD1 matches at 9 bases. The germline CDR1 and CDR2 sequences are MNHNS and SASEGT. The CDR3 is 15 amino acids. Losses at the gene ends were 6 bases for V and 9 bases for J; bases not matched to a gene: 11. CDR3 residues: CASRLSGQGNRELFF. CDR3 bases: TGTGCCAGCAGATTATCGGGACAGGGTAACCGGGAGCTGTTTTTT.

This clone was observed once. This sequence joins TRBV25-1 and TRBJ2-2; TRBD1 matches 7 bases. Germline trimming cut 6 bases from V and 0 bases from J; bases unmatched to any gene: 4. This CDR3 has 15 residues. CDR1 and CDR2 from the germline V gene are MGHDK and SYGVNS. The CDR3 loop reads CASSRQGSNTGELFF. Here the CDR3 DNA reads TGTGCCAGCAGCCGACAGGGATCGAACACCGGGGAGCTGTTTTTT.

CDR3 nucleotides: TGTGCCAGCTCACCACGGGACAGCACAGGGGGCATCGGGACCCAGTACTTC. Its protein is CASSPRDSTGGIGTQYF. The rearrangement joins TRBV18 to TRBJ2-5; 9 bases agree with TRBD1. Trimming removed 1 base from V and 7 bases from J; junction bases left unmatched: 13. CDR1 and CDR2 from the germline V gene are KGHSH and LQKENI. The CDR3 has 17 amino acids.

CDR3 coding DNA: TGTGCCAGCAGCTGGGGGTGGGCAGGGGCTTTTCAGCCCCAGCATTTT. Its translation is CASSWGWAGAFQPQHF. This rearrangement joins TRBV5-6 to TRBJ1-5; a weak D match, TRBD1 (6 bases). Germline V gene lookup returns CDR1 SGHDT and CDR2 YYEEEE. This CDR3 comprises 16 residues. V dropped 3 bases and J dropped 6 bases, with 19 bases sitting between them.

The chain joins TRBV19 to TRBJ2-7; 8 nucleotides line up with TRBD2. Germline V lookup: CDR1 LNHDA, CDR2 SQIVND (reference sequence). Trimming removed 7 bases from V and 1 base from J; junction bases left unmatched: 12. The CDR3 has 16 amino acids. For the CDR3, the DNA is TGTGCCAGTATTGGGGCCTCGGGGGGGACTTCCTACGAGCAGTACTTC. This codes for CASIGASGGTSYEQYF.

The V and J genes are TRBV19 and TRBJ2-2; a weak D match, TRBD2 (5 bases). The CDR3 loop spans 15 amino acids. CDR1 is LNHDA, CDR2 SQIVND, per germline (reference sequence). The germline V and J ends were trimmed by 8 bases and 6 bases, with 19 bases remaining between them. CDR3 DNA sequence: TGTGCCAGTCAAGGAGTGGCGCGGGTCCCCGGGGAGCTGTTTTTT. The encoded protein is CASQGVARVPGELFF.

The chain uses TRBV19 and TRBJ1-4, with 9 bases aligning to TRBD1. The CDR3 has 15 residues. Trimming took 5 bases from V and 5 from J; bases not matched to a gene: 6. CDR1 LNHDA and CDR2 SQIVND come from the germline V gene (reference sequence). The CDR3 sequence is CASSAPGTGNEKLFF. The CDR3 nucleotides are TGTGCCAGTAGTGCCCCCGGGACAGGGAATGAAAAACTGTTTTTT. Combining the CDR3 with reference TRBV19 and TRBJ1-4 gives the whole variable domain DGGITQSPKYLFRKEGQNVTLSCEQNLNHDAMYWYRQDPGQGLRLIYYSQIVNDFQKGDIAEGYSVSREKKESFPLTVTSAQKNPTAFYLCASSAPGTGNEKLFFGSGTQLSVL.

V usage is TRBV30 and J usage is TRBJ2-3, with 9 bases identical to TRBD2. V shed 4 bases and J 2 bases; nucleotides not matched to a gene: 4. CDR1 GTSNPN and CDR2 SVGIG come from the germline V gene (reference sequence). The CDR3 spans 14 residues. CDR3 residues: CAWNLAGSTDTQYF. In DNA, the CDR3 is TGTGCCTGGAACCTAGCGGGATCCACAGATACGCAGTATTTT.

This clone has only one observation. The V and J genes are TRBV7-8 and TRBJ2-1, with 8 positions matching TRBD2. Germline CDR1 SGHVS, CDR2 FQNEAQ. The V gene end was trimmed by 1 base and the J gene end by 12 bases; junction bases not matched to a gene: 2. The CDR3 is made up of 12 amino acids. CDR3 bases: TGTGCCAGCAGCTTAGAGGCGGGGGGGCAGTTCTTC. Its protein is CASSLEAGGQFF.

The chain links TRBV19 to TRBJ1-6, with 7 bases fitting TRBD1. The CDR3 is 14 residues long. V lost 4 bases to trimming and J lost 9 bases; unmatched junction nucleotides: 6. Germline V gene lookup returns CDR1 LNHDA and CDR2 SQIVND (reference sequence). The CDR3 DNA reads as TGTGCCAGTAGTACAACAGGGGTTGGTTCACCCCTCCACTTT. Its translation is CASSTTGVGSPLHF.

The chain employs TRBV6-5 and TRBJ1-4, with D uncertain. This CDR3 has 14 residues. V shed 6 bases and J shed 0 bases, with 8 bases lying between them. Germline loops: CDR1 MNHEY, CDR2 SVGAGI. Written as DNA, the CDR3 is TGTGCCAGCAGCCTATTTACAACTAATGAAAAACTGTTTTTT. The encoded protein is CASSLFTTNEKLFF.

The chain employs TRBV28 and TRBJ2-7; D uncertain. The ends were cut back, 6 bases at V and 0 bases at J, with 9 bases in the middle. Germline V CDR1 and CDR2: MDHEN, SYDVKM. The CDR3 covers 13 residues. DNA for the CDR3: TGTGCCAGCAGGCTCGAGAGCTCCTACGAGCAGTACTTC. Its translation: CASRLESSYEQYF.

This clone has just one count. The chain uses TRBV4-2 and TRBJ1-1, with 7 bases matching TRBD1. The CDR3 length is 15 residues. V gave up 6 bases and J gave up 1 base; unmatched junction bases: 8. Germline CDR1 reads LGHNA; CDR2 reads YNFKEQ. CDR3 bases: TGTGCCAGCAGAACCGGGACAGCGGGGAACACTGAAGCTTTCTTT. Its protein is CASRTGTAGNTEAFF.

This rearrangement joins TRBV6-5 to TRBJ2-7; D may be TRBD2 (6 bases). The germline V gene encodes CDR1 MNHEY and CDR2 SVGAGI. The V gene lost 2 bases and the J gene lost 3 bases, with 11 bases spanning the gap. The CDR3 totals 14 residues. The CDR3 is CASSYAAGRYEQYF. The CDR3 coding sequence is TGTGCCAGCAGTTACGCAGCGGGTCGCTACGAGCAGTACTTC.

This clone was counted a few times. V gene TRBV27 combines with J gene TRBJ2-7, with D perhaps TRBD2 (6 bases). CDR3 size: 15 residues. Looked up from germline, CDR1 is MNHEY and CDR2 is SMNVEV (reference sequence). V lost 5 bases to trimming and J lost 2 bases, with 16 bases between them. CDR3 sequence (DNA): TGTGCCAGCAGTCGTGACGGGACTGGGGCCTACGAGCAGTACTTC. This sequence encodes CASSRDGTGAYEQYF.

This clone was counted only a few times. The V and J genes are TRBV25-1 and TRBJ2-1; 8 bases are shared with TRBD2. CDR1 MGHDK and CDR2 SYGVNS come from the germline V gene. V dropped 8 bases and J dropped 6; count of bases not matched to a gene: 9. This CDR3 is 14 amino acids long. This CDR3 reads CASGDPLAVNEQFF. CDR3 DNA sequence: TGTGCCAGCGGGGACCCACTAGCGGTCAATGAGCAGTTCTTC.

The chain links TRBV9 to TRBJ1-1; D may be TRBD1 (6 bases). The germline gives CDR1 SGDLS, CDR2 YYNGEE. Trimming removed 0 bases from V and 5 bases from J, with 14 bases in between. The CDR3 spans 15 residues. CDR3 DNA sequence: TGTGCCAGCAGCGTAGGTACAGGGTTAGGAACTGAAGCTTTCTTT. Translated: CASSVGTGLGTEAFF.

The CDR3 DNA reads TGTGCCTGGAACTGGGGCAGGGGAAGAAACATTCAGTACTTC. As protein: CAWNWGRGRNIQYF. This chain uses TRBV30 with TRBJ2-4, with D possibly TRBD1 on 6 matching bases. The CDR3 runs 14 residues. Germline-derived CDR1 and CDR2 are GTSNPN and SVGIG (reference sequence). V lost 4 bases, J lost 6 bases, and 16 bases lay in between.

Details on this clone: At one boundary the junction diverges from the germline segment, which might be a read error. The chain employs TRBV6-4 and TRBJ1-4; the match to TRBD1 covers 7 bases. The length of the CDR3 is 15 residues. The germline V gene encodes CDR1 MRHNA and CDR2 SNTAGT. The CDR3 bases are TGTGCCAGCTTCCGGGACAGAGCTACGCCGAAGCAACGCCCCTTT. The encoded protein is CASFRDRATPKQRPF.

This chain links TRBV11-2 with TRBJ2-5, with D perhaps matching TRBD2 (5 bases). The CDR3 runs 17 residues. From germline, CDR1 is SGHAT and CDR2 FQNNGV. The V end was cut by 2 bases, the J end by 7 bases, with 23 bases between. The CDR3 nucleotides read TGTGCCAGCAGCTTACACGGGGTTAGGAGATTAAAAGGGACCCAGTACTTC. Protein product: CASSLHGVRRLKGTQYF.